These 18 T cell receptor beta chains came from one sample sequenced in a study of cytomegalovirus exposure and HLA in healthy donors. The primer mix had 60 Vbeta and 13 Jbeta primers. The method was immunoSEQ multiplex PCR; TCRdb's version includes in-frame clones alone and lacks a portion of them. Here the sample spans approximately 140,000 clones, around 80% being singletons. Source material: PBMCs. Every receptor here comes from a woman between 18 and 30 years old in good health and CMV-seronegative.

This chain connects TRBV4-2 to TRBJ2-7; D may be TRBD1 (5 bases). The CDR3 is made up of 15 amino acids. CDR1 LGHNA and CDR2 YNFKEQ come from the germline V gene. The V end was cut by 0 bases, the J end by 1 base, with 10 bases between. The CDR3, as DNA: TGTGCCAGCAGCCAAGAACAAGCAGGGTCCTACGAGCAGTACTTC. Amino acid sequence: CASSQEQAGSYEQYF.

The chain links TRBV4-1 to TRBJ2-1; D uncertain. The CDR3 loop spans 16 amino acids. V was trimmed by 1 base and J by 1 base, leaving 11 bases between them. Per germline, CDR1 MGHRA and CDR2 YSYEKL. The CDR3 is CASSQGAGRSYNEQFF. CDR3 DNA sequence: TGCGCCAGCAGCCAAGGGGCTGGAAGGTCCTACAATGAGCAGTTCTTC.

The chain has TRBV6-5 and TRBJ2-5; 10 bases align to TRBD2. This CDR3 is 15 amino acids long. J gave up 3 bases and V 1 base, and 2 bases lay outside the gene matches. The germline V gene has CDR1 MNHEY and CDR2 SVGAGI. This chain's CDR3 is CASSYYGLAEETQYF. CDR3 DNA sequence: TGTGCCAGCAGTTACTACGGACTAGCGGAAGAGACCCAGTACTTC.

The chain links TRBV29-1 to TRBJ1-1, with D unclear. Germline values: CDR1 SQVTM, CDR2 ANQGSEA. V was shortened by 7 bases and J by 6 bases, with 18 bases between the two germline ends. The CDR3 has 13 residues. The CDR3 DNA reads TGCAGCGCTCAATCAAGTCCAGGTGCTGAAGCTTTCTTT. Residues: CSAQSSPGAEAFF. Full variable domain (missing parts from reference TRBV29-1 and TRBJ1-1): SAVISQKPSRDICQRGTSLTIQCQVDSQVTMMFWYRQQPGQSLTLIATANQGSEATYESGFVIDKFPISRPNLTFSTLTVSNMSPEDSSIYLCSAQSSPGAEAFFGQGTRLTVV.

A remark on this clone: Relative to the germline gene, one junction end is altered; a read error may explain this. The chain links TRBV6-6 to TRBJ2-5; TRBD1 matches 7 bases. This CDR3 region has 13 residues. The germline V gene has CDR1 MNHNY and CDR2 SVGAGI (reference sequence). The CDR3 region is CASRRGREEAQYF. Written as DNA, the CDR3 is TGTGCCAGCAGGAGGGGGCGAGAAGAGGCCCAGTACTTC.

The rearrangement joins TRBV5-1 to TRBJ2-7, with TRBD1 identical over 7 bases. Per the germline V gene, CDR1 is SGHRS and CDR2 is YFSETQ. The CDR3 covers 14 residues. V was clipped by 6 bases and J by 5 bases; unmatched bases: 11. Here the CDR3 reads CASMLTGTVNEQYF. The CDR3 DNA reads TGCGCCAGCATGTTAACTGGGACAGTTAACGAGCAGTACTTC. The entire variable domain, with the rest obtained from reference TRBV5-1 and TRBJ2-7, is as follows: KAGVTQTPRYLIKTRGQQVTLSCSPISGHRSVSWYQQTPGQGLQFLFEYFSETQRNKGNFPGRFSGRQFSNSRSEMNVSTLELGDSALYLCASMLTGTVNEQYFGPGTRLTVT.

The chain uses TRBV6-1 and TRBJ2-7; 7 bases map to TRBD2. The CDR3 loop spans 15 amino acids. Germline lookup yields CDR1 MNHNS and CDR2 SASEGT. V lost 3 bases and J lost 2; bases outside the gene matches: 7. This CDR3 reads CASSEREGLPYEQYF. The CDR3 DNA follows: TGTGCCAGCAGTGAGAGGGAGGGACTACCCTACGAGCAGTACTTC.

This rearrangement joins TRBV10-3 to TRBJ1-1, with D hard to call. The germline V gene has CDR1 ENHRY and CDR2 SYGVKD. This CDR3 is 13 amino acids long. The V gene lost 6 bases and the J gene lost 1 base, with 9 bases spanning the gap. The CDR3 reads CAISASGNTEAFF. The CDR3 DNA sequence: TGTGCCATCAGCGCTTCAGGGAACACTGAAGCTTTCTTT.

This chain links TRBV25-1 with TRBJ1-2; no firm D call. The CDR3 has 13 amino acids. Germline V gives CDR1 MGHDK, CDR2 SYGVNS. Deletions cut 1 base from V and 7 bases from J, with 10 bases between. In DNA, the CDR3 is TGTGCCAGCAGTGAATGGGAGGAGTTTGGCTACACCTTC. Its translation is CASSEWEEFGYTF.

This clone showed up just a few times. The CDR3 region is CAWSTGIDNSPLHF. In DNA, the CDR3 is TGTGCCTGGAGTACGGGGATCGATAATTCACCCCTCCACTTT. The chain combines TRBV30 with TRBJ1-6; D unresolved. The ends were cut back, 2 bases at V and 5 bases at J, with 10 bases in the middle. The CDR3 totals 14 residues. Per germline, CDR1 GTSNPN and CDR2 SVGIG (reference sequence).

As regards this clone: The sample carries other DNA sequences with the same CDR3. CDR3 loop: CASSLAPGVNTEAFF. Here the CDR3 DNA reads TGCGCCAGCAGCTTGGCCCCCGGGGTGAACACTGAAGCTTTCTTT. The chain employs TRBV5-1 and TRBJ1-1; D gene uncertain. The CDR3 totals 15 residues. Per germline, CDR1 SGHRS and CDR2 YFSETQ. V was cut by 0 bases and J by 0 bases, with 9 bases left in between.

The genes are TRBV18 and TRBJ2-7; 7 nucleotides line up with TRBD2. The V gene's germline CDR1 is KGHSH and CDR2 LQKENI. V dropped 0 bases and J dropped 2; count of bases not matched to a gene: 7. The length of the CDR3 is 16 residues. The DNA for the CDR3 is TGTGCCAGCTCACCACCCTCGGGAGGTACACCCTACGAGCAGTACTTC. Its protein is CASSPPSGGTPYEQYF. Full variable domain (missing parts from reference TRBV18 and TRBJ2-7): NAGVMQNPRHLVRRRGQEARLRCSPMKGHSHVYWYRQLPEEGLKFMVYLQKENIIDESGMPKERFSAEFPKEGPSILRIQQVVRGDSAAYFCASSPPSGGTPYEQYFGPGTRLTVT.

This clone occurred a few times. The chain is built from TRBV15 and TRBJ2-1, with a weak D call TRBD2 (6 bases). The CDR3 spans 16 residues. Trimming shortened V by 0 bases and J by 2 bases, and 11 bases separated the two germline ends. CDR1 is LNHNV, CDR2 YYDKDF, per germline (reference sequence). In nucleotides, the CDR3 is TGTGCCACCAGCAGAGACCGGGACTCCACCTACAATGAGCAGTTCTTC. The encoded protein is CATSRDRDSTYNEQFF.

This clone occurred a few times. The J gene is TRBJ2-7, the V gene TRBV18, with D unresolved. Germline lookup yields CDR1 KGHSH and CDR2 LQKENI. The CDR3 totals 13 residues. Trimming shortened V by 5 bases and J by 7 bases, and 15 bases separated the two germline ends. DNA for the CDR3: TGTGCCAGCTCAACCGGGTCCCTCGGGGAGCAGTACTTC. Its protein is CASSTGSLGEQYF.

The rearrangement links TRBV13 to TRBJ1-1; D possibly corresponds to TRBD1 (6 bases). Germline V gives CDR1 PRHDT, CDR2 FYEKMQ (reference sequence). This CDR3 has 12 amino acids. V shed 5 bases and J shed 5 bases, with 9 bases lying between them. The CDR3 DNA sequence: TGTGCCAGCAGCCCCCAGGGGACTGAAGCTTTCTTT. Its translation: CASSPQGTEAFF.

This clone was counted a few times. The chain uses TRBV2 and TRBJ1-1; D perhaps matches TRBD1 (6 bases). The CDR3 extends over 11 amino acids. V was trimmed by 7 bases and J by 5 bases, leaving 8 bases between them. Germline V gene lookup returns CDR1 SNHLY and CDR2 FYNNEI. This CDR3 is CASKGGTEAFF. The CDR3 DNA is TGTGCCAGCAAGGGGGGGACTGAAGCTTTCTTT.

CDR3: CASTLGLGLYEQYF. DNA for the CDR3: TGCGCCAGCACTCTGGGGCTTGGGCTCTACGAGCAGTACTTC. The V call is TRBV5-1, the J call TRBJ2-7; perhaps TRBD1 as D (5 bases). The germline V gene has CDR1 SGHRS and CDR2 YFSETQ. The CDR3 contains 14 residues. V gave up 6 bases and J gave up 3 bases, with 16 bases separating them.

The chain recombines TRBV6-6 with TRBJ2-2, with D tentatively TRBD2 (5 bases). This CDR3 has 16 amino acids. Germline lookup yields CDR1 MNHNY and CDR2 SVGAGI (reference sequence). V dropped 7 bases and J dropped 4 bases, with 19 bases sitting between them. The DNA of the CDR3 is TGTGCCAGCAAGGCCCCGTCGGGGATGAGCACCGGGGAGCTGTTTTTT. Residues: CASKAPSGMSTGELFF.